This record concerns one T cell receptor (beta chain) sequence. The sample originates from a study of blood T cell repertoires in COVID-19. Study overall: Acute and convalescent COVID-19 samples came from the United States, Italy and Spain.

Germline V gives CDR1 LGHDT, CDR2 YNNKEL (reference sequence). The trim removed 4 bases at V and 6 bases at J, leaving 7 bases unmatched. The CDR3 spans 17 residues. How the authors handled the data: Reference gene primer amplification in the assay estimated nucleated cell counts. Assay used: immunoSEQ multiplex PCR; TCRdb lists only in-frame clones, some missing. That table is the source of V, J and clone size, and D and trimming were worked out from the DNA. The repertoire holds 350,000 to 450,000 clones, with about 85% as singletons. The sequencing input was peripheral blood. The chain couples TRBV3-1 (or the pseudogene TRBV3-2) to TRBJ2-1, with TRBD2 identical over 15 bases. The clonotype originates from a woman under 30 with acute or convalescent COVID-19. CDR3 coding DNA: TGTGCCAGCAGCCCGGGACTAGCGGGGGGTTCCCGCAATGAGCAGTTCTTC. This gives the protein CASSPGLAGGSRNEQFF.